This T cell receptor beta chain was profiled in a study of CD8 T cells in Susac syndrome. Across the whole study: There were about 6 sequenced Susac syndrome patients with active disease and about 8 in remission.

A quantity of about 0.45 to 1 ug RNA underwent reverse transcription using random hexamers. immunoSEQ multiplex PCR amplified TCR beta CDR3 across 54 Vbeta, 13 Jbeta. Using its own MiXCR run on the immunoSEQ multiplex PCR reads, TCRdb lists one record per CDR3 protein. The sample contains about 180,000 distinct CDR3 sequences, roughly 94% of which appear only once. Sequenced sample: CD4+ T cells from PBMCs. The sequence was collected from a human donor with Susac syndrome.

The CDR3: CASSSGPKGADTQYF. The CDR3 DNA follows: TGTGCCAGCAGCTCTGGACCGAAGGGAGCAGATACGCAGTATTTT. The chain is built from TRBV7-2 and TRBJ2-3; TRBD2 is a possible D gene (5 bases). V lost 4 bases, J lost 4 bases, and 15 bases lay in between. This CDR3 spans 15 amino acids. Germline-derived CDR1 and CDR2 are SGHTA and FQGNSA. The variable domain in full, completed from reference TRBV7-2 and TRBJ2-3, reads GAGVSQSPSNKVTEKGKDVELRCDPISGHTALYWYRQSLGQGLEFLIYFQGNSAPDKSGLPSDRFSAERTGGSVSTLTIQRTQQEDSAVYLCASSSGPKGADTQYFGPGTRLTVL.